These 32 T cell receptor beta chains share one sample of origin, sequenced in a study of vaccination and CD4 T cells after COVID-19. Treatment here: approximately nine-day PBMC culture with coronavirus spike peptide pools or control peptides (ViraFEST assay). Their antigens remain unidentified. Sequence data for DNA of cultured CD4+ T cells were generated by the Oncomine TCR Beta short-read assay. TCRdb re-called the PCR reads with MiXCR, one entry per CDR3 protein. The sample includes 15,000 or so distinct CDR3 sequences, 48% of them seen just once. The sample taken for sequencing was CD4+ T cells from blood, cultured in vitro. Source of these receptors: a human donor who had recovered from COVID-19.

The genes are TRBV12-3 or TRBV12-4 and TRBJ2-1; possible D gene TRBD2, 5 bases. The CDR3 spans 14 residues. V was trimmed by 2 bases and J by 1 base, leaving 6 bases between them. CDR3 bases: TGTGCCAGCAGTTTACGGGGATCCTACAATGAGCAGTTCTTC. Protein: CASSLRGSYNEQFF.

CDR3: CASSGYRAETQYF. The CDR3, as DNA: TGTGCCAGCAGTGGGTATCGAGCGGAGACCCAGTACTTC. The chain has TRBV2 and TRBJ2-5; D is unclear. The CDR3 has 13 amino acids. Germline V gives CDR1 SNHLY, CDR2 FYNNEI. Between the trimmed V and J ends, which lost 4 bases and 5 bases, there was a span of 11 bases.

The chain is built from TRBV7-2 and TRBJ1-2; no clear D gene. V lost 1 base and J 5 bases, leaving 11 bases between the germline ends. Germline V gene data show CDR1 as SGHTA and CDR2 as FQGNSA. There are 14 residues in the CDR3. In nucleotides, the CDR3 is TGTGCCAGCAGCTTAGTTGGGGTTGGGTATGGCTACACCTTC. This translates into CASSLVGVGYGYTF.

This clonotype has a handful of counts. This chain connects TRBV6-4 to TRBJ1-2, with D possibly being TRBD1 (5 bases). This CDR3 region has 15 residues. Per germline, CDR1 MRHNA and CDR2 SNTAGT. The V gene lost 7 bases and the J gene lost 3 bases, with 18 bases spanning the gap. DNA for the CDR3: TGTGCCAGCAAAAGGACCTTTTCGGGGGACTATGGCTACACCTTC. Its protein is CASKRTFSGDYGYTF.

V is TRBV11-3 and J is TRBJ2-7, with D possibly being TRBD2 (7 bases). This CDR3 has 14 amino acids. CDR1 SGHNT and CDR2 YENEEA come from the germline V gene. Trimming removed 5 bases at V and 2 bases at J, with 13 bases between. CDR3 DNA sequence: TGTGCCAGCAGCCGGGGGGCGGGTCCCTACGAGCAGTACTTC. It codes for CASSRGAGPYEQYF.

The J gene is TRBJ1-5, the V gene TRBV19; D remains unclear. Trimming shortened V by 5 bases and J by 10 bases, and 15 bases separated the two germline ends. CDR1 is LNHDA, CDR2 SQIVND, per germline (reference sequence). CDR3 length equals 13 residues. CDR3 nucleotides: TGTGCCAGTAGTCCCGGGGAAAAATTACCCCAGCATTTT. Its protein is CASSPGEKLPQHF.

The rearrangement uses TRBV7-9 and TRBJ2-2, with TRBD2 matching 8 bases. Trimming removed 3 bases from V and 4 bases from J; junction bases left unmatched: 4. Germline CDR1 SEHNR, CDR2 FQNEAQ (reference sequence). This CDR3 has 15 amino acids. CDR3 sequence: CASSFSGGGTGELFF. CDR3 sequence (DNA): TGTGCCAGCAGCTTCTCGGGGGGGGGCACCGGGGAGCTGTTTTTT.

The genes are TRBV20-1 and TRBJ2-7; 8 nucleotides match TRBD1. The CDR3 loop spans 13 amino acids. Germline CDR1 and CDR2: DFQATT and SNEGSKA (reference sequence). The ends lost 5 bases at V and 3 bases at J; junction bases unmatched: 6. The CDR3: CSADRGLDYEQYF. The CDR3 DNA reads as TGCAGTGCTGACAGGGGTCTAGACTACGAGCAGTACTTC.

The chain combines TRBV5-6 with TRBJ1-1, with TRBD1 matching 9 bases. This CDR3 is 14 amino acids long. Germline CDR1 reads SGHDT; CDR2 reads YYEEEE. V lost 4 bases, J lost 5 bases, and 6 bases stayed unmatched. As DNA, the CDR3 is TGTGCCAGCAGCACCGGGACAGGGAGGACTGAAGCTTTCTTT. This encodes CASSTGTGRTEAFF.

A few counts support this clonotype. The genes are TRBV19 and TRBJ1-4; D is unresolved. Per germline, CDR1 LNHDA and CDR2 SQIVND (reference sequence). The CDR3 length is 12 residues. The V gene lost 5 bases and the J gene lost 6 bases, with 7 bases spanning the gap. The CDR3 DNA reads as TGTGCCAGTAGTTTAACCGATGAAAAACTGTTTTTT. Amino acid sequence: CASSLTDEKLFF.

This clonotype appeared a few times. V usage is TRBV19 and J usage is TRBJ2-1; D may be TRBD1 (6 bases). Germline V CDR1 and CDR2: LNHDA, SQIVND (reference sequence). V lost 3 bases and J 4 bases, leaving 10 bases between the germline ends. This CDR3 spans 14 amino acids. The CDR3 nucleotides read TGTGCCAGTAGTATCAGGGGCACTTACAATGAGCAGTTCTTC. This sequence encodes CASSIRGTYNEQFF.

This CDR3 is CASSWGQMNTEAFF. The DNA for the CDR3 is TGTGCCAGCAGTTGGGGACAAATGAACACTGAAGCTTTCTTT. The chain has TRBV6-5 and TRBJ1-1; TRBD1 might be the D (6 bases). The CDR3 runs to 14 residues. The V gene lost 4 bases and the J gene lost 0 bases, with 9 bases spanning the gap. Looked up from germline, CDR1 is MNHEY and CDR2 is SVGAGI.

This clonotype rates as medium-sized (0.01 to 0.1%). The V call is TRBV6-1, the J call TRBJ2-6; 7 bases map to TRBD1. Germline-derived CDR1 and CDR2 are MNHNS and SASEGT. There are 15 residues in the CDR3. Losses at the gene ends were 6 bases for V and 0 bases for J; bases not matched to a gene: 2. CDR3 nucleotides: TGTGCCAGCAGAGACAGGGTCTCTGGGGCCAACGTCCTGACTTTC. Protein product: CASRDRVSGANVLTF.

This clonotype was counted between two and nine times. This rearrangement joins TRBV15 to TRBJ2-3; D may match TRBD1 or TRBD2 (6 bases each). The germline V and J ends were trimmed by 0 bases and 1 base, with 14 bases remaining between them. The CDR3 is 17 residues long. Germline CDR1 LNHNV, CDR2 YYDKDF (reference sequence). The CDR3 loop reads CATSRDRGRVRTDTQYF. The CDR3, as DNA: TGTGCCACCAGCAGAGACCGGGGGCGAGTCCGCACAGATACGCAGTATTTT.

A few counts support this clonotype. This rearrangement joins TRBV6-5 to TRBJ1-5, with D hard to call. Germline CDR1 MNHEY, CDR2 SVGAGI. Trimming removed 0 bases from V and 6 bases from J, with 12 bases in between. CDR3 size: 15 residues. CDR3 sequence reads: CASSYSRARIQPQHF. The CDR3 region has the DNA TGTGCCAGCAGTTACTCGAGGGCAAGGATTCAGCCCCAGCATTTT.

The V call is TRBV9, the J call TRBJ2-3, with 7 bases fitting TRBD2. With V trimmed by 4 bases and J by 5 bases, 19 bases remained unmatched. This CDR3 contains 18 residues. Germline CDR1 is SGDLS and CDR2 is YYNGEE. CDR3 amino acids: CASSLTLGTGGPQDTQYF. As DNA, the CDR3 is TGTGCCAGCAGCCTTACACTAGGGACGGGAGGCCCGCAAGATACGCAGTATTTT.

CDR3 coding DNA: TGTGCTAGTGGTTTGGCGGAGAACTATGGCTACACCTTC. Translated, it gives CASGLAENYGYTF. The chain links TRBV12-5 to TRBJ1-2; D gene ambiguous. Trimming removed 1 base at V and 2 bases at J, with 5 bases between. Germline V gene data show CDR1 as LGHNT and CDR2 as FRNRAP. The CDR3 loop spans 13 amino acids. Variable domain in full (rest from reference TRBV12-5 and TRBJ1-2): DARVTQTPRHKVTEMGQEVTMRCQPILGHNTVFWYRQTMMQGLELLAYFRNRAPLDDSGMPKDRFSAEMPDATLATLKIQPSEPRDSAVYFCASGLAENYGYTFGSGTRLTVV.

The genes are TRBV7-8 and TRBJ1-1; D is unresolved. The CDR3 is made up of 14 amino acids. The V gene's germline CDR1 is SGHVS and CDR2 FQNEAQ. Trimming cost V 3 bases and J 1 base, with 9 bases left between them. This CDR3 reads CASSFRESNTEAFF. As DNA, the CDR3 is TGTGCCAGCAGCTTTCGGGAGTCGAACACTGAAGCTTTCTTT. The full variable domain, rest sourced from reference TRBV7-8 and TRBJ1-1, is GAGVSQSPRYKVAKRGQDVALRCDPISGHVSLFWYQQALGQGPEFLTYFQNEAQLDKSGLPSDRFFAERPEGSVSTLKIQRTQQEDSAVYLCASSFRESNTEAFFGQGTRLTVV.

V is TRBV4-3 and J is TRBJ1-2; the D is unclear. V shed 3 bases and J shed 5 bases, with 16 bases lying between them. CDR1 and CDR2 from the germline V gene are LGHNA and YSLEER. This CDR3 contains 15 residues. The CDR3 region is CASSHGIFNGYGYTF. For the CDR3, the DNA is TGCGCCAGCAGCCACGGAATCTTTAACGGGTATGGCTACACCTTC.

J is TRBJ2-5 and V is TRBV6-5, with 7 bases aligning to TRBD1. This CDR3 region has 13 residues. The ends lost 2 bases at V and 3 bases at J; junction bases unmatched: 0. Germline V gene sequence: CDR1 MNHEY, CDR2 SVGAGI. The CDR3 DNA is TGTGCCAGCAGTTACGGGACAGAAGAGACCCAGTACTTC. Protein product: CASSYGTEETQYF.

This clonotype turned up a few times. The J gene is TRBJ2-5, the V gene TRBV20-1; D is unclear. The V gene lost 3 bases and the J gene lost 4 bases, with 6 bases spanning the gap. CDR1 and CDR2 from the germline V gene are DFQATT and SNEGSKA (reference sequence). The CDR3 extends over 11 amino acids. CDR3 DNA sequence: TGCAGTGCTAGTAGCAGAGAGACCCAGTACTTC. This codes for CSASSRETQYF.

V and J are TRBV9 and TRBJ1-2; the match to TRBD1 covers 7 bases. Trimming at V came to 0 bases and at J to 8 bases, leaving 7 bases not matched to a gene. Germline values: CDR1 SGDLS, CDR2 YYNGEE. The CDR3 sequence is 14 residues long. The CDR3 DNA reads TGTGCCAGCAGCGTAGAGGAGGGGGCGGGGGGCTACACCTTC. Translated: CASSVEEGAGGYTF.

This clonotype has just a few counts. The rearrangement uses TRBV20-1 and TRBJ1-2; 10 bases fit TRBD1. The CDR3 loop spans 15 amino acids. Germline V gives CDR1 DFQATT, CDR2 SNEGSKA (reference sequence). The V segment lost 3 bases and the J segment 4 bases; nucleotides outside the gene matches: 8. CDR3 in amino acids: CSASGTGDEGYGYTF. The CDR3 DNA reads as TGCAGTGCTAGCGGGACAGGGGATGAGGGCTATGGCTACACCTTC.

V and J are TRBV20-1 and TRBJ2-3; TRBD2 agrees at 7 bases. J lost 6 bases, V lost 1 base, and 7 bases had no gene match. Germline loops: CDR1 DFQATT, CDR2 SNEGSKA (reference sequence). The CDR3 sequence is 14 residues long. The CDR3 is CSARGGGGGDTQYF. The CDR3 nucleotides read TGCAGTGCTAGAGGGGGCGGGGGTGGCGATACGCAGTATTTT.

The V call is TRBV7-2, the J call TRBJ2-7; the D is unclear. In germline, CDR1 is SGHTA, CDR2 FQGNSA. The CDR3 consists of 11 residues. The V and J ends lost 5 bases and 5 bases respectively, with 7 bases between them. Here the CDR3 reads CASSGFNEQYF. In DNA form, the CDR3 reads TGTGCCAGCAGCGGTTTCAACGAGCAGTACTTC.

This clonotype has more than one count but fewer than ten. The chain is built from TRBV7-2 and TRBJ1-2; TRBD1 matches at 10 bases. The ends lost 5 bases at V and 8 bases at J; junction bases unmatched: 11. CDR1 is SGHTA, CDR2 FQGNSA, per germline. This CDR3 comprises 15 residues. The CDR3 region is CASSPYSTGGRGYTF. In DNA form, the CDR3 reads TGTGCCAGCAGCCCTTACTCGACAGGGGGCCGGGGCTACACCTTC.

The CDR3 region has the DNA TGTGCCAGCAGCTTAGTACGGGAGGGCAGAACCGGGGAGCTGTTTTTT. As protein: CASSLVREGRTGELFF. J is TRBJ2-2 and V is TRBV7-6, with 8 bases lining up with TRBD2. The CDR3 covers 16 residues. The V and J ends lost 1 base and 5 bases, in that order; junction bases with no gene match: 6. Per the germline V gene, CDR1 is SGHVS and CDR2 is FNYEAQ.

This clonotype was detected a few times. The chain combines TRBV6-1 with TRBJ1-2, with D hard to call. The CDR3 is 16 amino acids. The germline V and J ends were trimmed by 7 bases and 2 bases, with 20 bases remaining between them. Germline V gene sequence: CDR1 MNHNS, CDR2 SASEGT. Here the CDR3 DNA reads TGTGCCAGCATCCCGGCCGGCCGTACTGAGAACTATGGCTACACCTTC. Encoded protein: CASIPAGRTENYGYTF.

This clonotype appeared a single time. The chain joins TRBV20-1 to TRBJ1-1; D not certain. Trimming stripped 1 base from V and 6 bases from J, with 18 bases between. The length of the CDR3 is 15 residues. CDR1 DFQATT and CDR2 SNEGSKA come from the germline V gene (reference sequence). CDR3 loop: CSARGPAGVNAEAFF. CDR3 in DNA: TGCAGTGCTAGAGGCCCGGCAGGAGTCAACGCTGAAGCTTTCTTT.

J is TRBJ2-7 and V is TRBV6-5, with D possibly TRBD1 on 6 matching bases. V lost 2 bases and J lost 4, with 12 bases in between. Germline assignment: CDR1 MNHEY and CDR2 SVGAGI. The CDR3 loop spans 14 amino acids. The CDR3 bases are TGTGCCAGCAGTTACGCAGGGGTCGGTTACGAGCAGTACTTC. Translated, it gives CASSYAGVGYEQYF.

The genes are TRBV6-1 and TRBJ2-7; D is perhaps TRBD1 (5 bases). Germline CDR1 is MNHNS and CDR2 is SASEGT. The CDR3 sequence is 14 residues long. The V gene lost 8 bases and the J gene lost 1 base, with 15 bases spanning the gap. CDR3 bases: TGTGCCAGCGGATTCCTAACAGGATCCTACGAGCAGTACTTC. Protein product: CASGFLTGSYEQYF.

By share of the sample, this clonotype is medium-sized (0.01 to 0.1%). This chain joins TRBV20-1 and TRBJ1-6, with D maybe TRBD1 (6 bases). CDR1 is DFQATT, CDR2 SNEGSKA, per germline (reference sequence). With 0 bases removed from V and 8 bases from J, the gap between germline ends came to 20 bases. The CDR3 is 17 residues long. The CDR3 loop is CSARDPRRGGLDSPLHF. Written as DNA, the CDR3 is TGCAGTGCTAGAGATCCCCGGCGCGGGGGCTTGGATTCACCCCTCCACTTT.